A single sample is the source of the 31 T cell receptor beta chains below, sequenced in a study of T cells in Graves' hyperthyroidism and ophthalmopathy. TCR beta CDR3 regions were amplified from RNA transcripts. TCR CDR3 regions were first amplified by RT-PCR with HTBI primers. MiXCR, applied by TCRdb to the multiplex PCR reads, yields one record per CDR3 protein. Among hundreds of thousands of distinct CDR3 sequences listed, roughly 14% were seen once. Sequences were obtained from blood. These receptor sequences come from a woman in her thirties or forties with Graves' ophthalmopathy.

This clonotype has a count of ten or more. The CDR3 sequence: CASSGTDTGELFF. In DNA form, the CDR3 reads TGTGCCAGCAGCGGGACAGATACCGGGGAGCTGTTTTTT. The chain is built from TRBV27 and TRBJ2-2; 7 nucleotides agree with TRBD1. V lost 6 bases to trimming and J lost 5 bases; unmatched junction nucleotides: 3. Germline lookup yields CDR1 MNHEY and CDR2 SMNVEV (reference sequence). This CDR3 comprises 13 residues.

This clonotype was recorded many times. The chain couples TRBV12-3 or TRBV12-4 to TRBJ1-1, with 8 bases that match TRBD1. This CDR3 has 14 amino acids. V lost 5 bases to trimming and J lost 3 bases; unmatched junction nucleotides: 5. The CDR3 DNA is TGTGCCAGCAGTACGACAGGGGAGGACACTGAAGCTTTCTTT. Its translation is CASSTTGEDTEAFF.

Ten or more counts support this clonotype. This rearrangement joins TRBV11-2 to TRBJ1-2; TRBD1 matches at 7 bases. V shed 4 bases and J 4 bases; nucleotides not matched to a gene: 3. CDR3 size: 13 residues. In germline, CDR1 is SGHAT, CDR2 FQNNGV. CDR3 nucleotide sequence: TGTGCCAGCAGCTCGGGACAGTTCTATGGCTACACCTTC. It is translated as CASSSGQFYGYTF.

The genes are TRBV30 and TRBJ1-1; D uncertain. In germline, CDR1 is GTSNPN, CDR2 SVGIG (reference sequence). The CDR3 consists of 14 residues. Deletions cut 0 bases from V and 0 bases from J, with 8 bases between. Here the CDR3 reads CAWSVIHMNTEAFF. CDR3 sequence (DNA): TGTGCCTGGAGTGTAATCCATATGAACACTGAAGCTTTCTTT.

In this sample, this clonotype turned up a few times. The chain employs TRBV11-2 and TRBJ2-2; TRBD2 matches at 14 bases. The CDR3 sequence is 17 residues long. Looked up from germline, CDR1 is SGHAT and CDR2 is FQNNGV. The V segment lost 5 bases and the J segment 7 bases; nucleotides outside the gene matches: 9. CDR3 sequence reads: CASSPRLAGGPGGELFF. DNA of the CDR3: TGTGCCAGCAGCCCTCGACTAGCGGGAGGGCCTGGCGGGGAGCTGTTTTTT.

V is TRBV10-3 and J is TRBJ1-2, with D possibly matching TRBD1 (6 bases). CDR3 size: 14 residues. Trimming shortened V by 2 bases and J by 4 bases, and 11 bases separated the two germline ends. The germline gives CDR1 ENHRY, CDR2 SYGVKD. The CDR3 sequence is CAISEGTLSYGYTF. DNA of the CDR3: TGTGCCATCAGTGAGGGGACACTTAGCTATGGCTACACCTTC.

The chain joins TRBV28 to TRBJ2-5, with 7 bases fitting TRBD2. J gave up 5 bases and V 4 bases, and 7 bases lay outside the gene matches. Germline V lookup: CDR1 MDHEN, CDR2 SYDVKM. The CDR3 is 14 amino acids. CDR3 DNA sequence: TGTGCCAGCAGTTCGGGGGGAACTGGGGAGACCCAGTACTTC. Encoded protein: CASSSGGTGETQYF.

There are many counts of this clonotype. The rearrangement links TRBV28 to TRBJ2-7; 11 positions agree with TRBD2. Germline V lookup: CDR1 MDHEN, CDR2 SYDVKM. This CDR3 comprises 16 residues. V lost 5 bases to trimming and J lost 1 base; unmatched junction nucleotides: 7. The CDR3 loop is CASSPSLAGGSYEQYF. Written as DNA, the CDR3 is TGTGCCAGCAGTCCCTCTCTAGCGGGAGGATCCTACGAGCAGTACTTC. The variable domain in full, with the rest retrieved from reference TRBV28 and TRBJ2-7, is DVKVTQSSRYLVKRTGEKVFLECVQDMDHENMFWYRQDPGLGLRLIYFSYDVKMKEKGDIPEGYSVSREKKERFSLILESASTNQTSMYLCASSPSLAGGSYEQYFGPGTRLTVT.

Many counts were recorded for this clonotype. The rearrangement links TRBV25-1 to TRBJ2-7; the D is unclear. From germline, CDR1 is MGHDK and CDR2 SYGVNS. The CDR3 extends over 14 amino acids. The ends were cut back, 4 bases at V and 4 bases at J, with 14 bases in the middle. CDR3 DNA sequence: TGTGCCAGCAGTGGAAGTGTCCCCAGGTACGAGCAGTACTTC. This gives the protein CASSGSVPRYEQYF.

This chain uses TRBV12-5 with TRBJ1-1, with D hard to call. V lost 7 bases and J lost 1, with 4 bases in between. The CDR3 extends over 11 amino acids. CDR1 LGHNT and CDR2 FRNRAP come from the germline V gene. CDR3 amino acids: CASVRNTEAFF. In nucleotides, the CDR3 is TGTGCTAGTGTTCGGAACACTGAAGCTTTCTTT.

The sample holds many counts of this clonotype. One end of the junction is discordant with germline, which a read error may explain. The chain has TRBV7-3 and TRBJ2-7, with 9 bases lining up with TRBD2. The V gene's germline CDR1 is SGHTA and CDR2 FQGTGA. The CDR3 contains 15 residues. The CDR3 here is CASSLGPGLAYDQYF. CDR3 in DNA: TGTGCCAGCAGCTTAGGGCCGGGACTAGCATACGATCAGTACTTC.

This clonotype was seen more than once but under ten times. The chain joins TRBV7-8 to TRBJ2-5; 9 nucleotides line up with TRBD1. The CDR3 runs 15 residues. CDR1 SGHVS and CDR2 FQNEAQ come from the germline V gene. Trimming at V came to 3 bases and at J to 5 bases, leaving 7 bases not matched to a gene. Written as DNA, the CDR3 is TGTGCCAGCAGCTTTGACAGGGGGATGCCGGAGACCCAGTACTTC. It specifies CASSFDRGMPETQYF.

This clonotype showed up many times. The V gene is TRBV6-2 or TRBV6-3, the J gene TRBJ2-5; TRBD1 or TRBD2 may be the D gene (5 bases each). The V and J ends lost 2 bases and 7 bases respectively, with 14 bases between them. This CDR3 spans 14 amino acids. The germline gives CDR1 MNHEY, CDR2 SVGEGT. The chain's CDR3 is CASSYADSRGTQYF. DNA for the CDR3: TGTGCCAGCAGTTACGCAGACAGCCGGGGGACCCAGTACTTC.

This clonotype was detected ten times or more. The chain uses TRBV6-5 and TRBJ1-2; D unresolved. The CDR3 spans 14 residues. The V gene lost 0 bases and the J gene lost 6 bases, with 11 bases spanning the gap. Looked up from germline, CDR1 is MNHEY and CDR2 is SVGAGI. The chain's CDR3 is CASSYSPSADGYTF. The CDR3, as DNA: TGTGCCAGCAGTTACTCCCCGAGCGCTGATGGCTACACCTTC.

This clonotype was seen a handful of times. The chain couples TRBV19 to TRBJ1-6; D is ambiguous. This CDR3 comprises 15 residues. Trimming cost V 5 bases and J 7 bases, with 15 bases left between them. The germline CDR1 and CDR2 sequences are LNHDA and SQIVND (reference sequence). For the CDR3, the DNA is TGTGCCAGTAGTCCGGCGGCCGAGCTAAATTCACCCCTCCACTTT. Translation gives CASSPAAELNSPLHF. The full variable domain, rest sourced from reference TRBV19 and TRBJ1-6, is DGGITQSPKYLFRKEGQNVTLSCEQNLNHDAMYWYRQDPGQGLRLIYYSQIVNDFQKGDIAEGYSVSREKKESFPLTVTSAQKNPTAFYLCASSPAAELNSPLHFGNGTRLTVT.

V and J are TRBV5-1 and TRBJ2-5; 8 nucleotides line up with TRBD2. The CDR3 is 15 amino acids. The germline V gene encodes CDR1 SGHRS and CDR2 YFSETQ. J was trimmed by 5 bases and V by 4 bases; bases with no gene match: 10. The CDR3, as DNA: TGCGCCAGCAGCCCCGGGACTAGTGGCTTCGAGACCCAGTACTTC. This codes for CASSPGTSGFETQYF.

This clonotype was observed a few times. The rearrangement links TRBV19 to TRBJ2-2; D assignment may be TRBD1 or TRBD2 (5 bases each). From germline, CDR1 is LNHDA and CDR2 SQIVND (reference sequence). The V end was cut by 8 bases, the J end by 5 bases, with 18 bases between. The CDR3 contains 15 residues. CDR3 coding DNA: TGTGCCAGTTACCCCGGGACCCATGGAACCGGGGAGCTGTTTTTT. Protein sequence: CASYPGTHGTGELFF.

This clonotype was counted a few times. The V and J genes are TRBV6-1 and TRBJ2-7; a possible D gene is TRBD1 (6 bases). The CDR3 extends over 14 amino acids. CDR1 is MNHNS, CDR2 SASEGT, per germline. V lost 4 bases to trimming and J lost 3 bases, with 13 bases between them. CDR3 DNA sequence: TGTGCCAGCAGTGGGCCTGGGACAAACTACGAGCAGTACTTC. Amino acid sequence: CASSGPGTNYEQYF.

This clonotype was counted at least ten times. This chain joins TRBV12-3 or TRBV12-4 and TRBJ1-1; 7 positions agree with TRBD1. The CDR3 is 16 amino acids. The J segment lost 1 base and the V segment lost 5 bases, leaving 10 bases of the junction unmatched. The CDR3 spells CASSDRQGQGNTEAFF. In DNA form, the CDR3 reads TGTGCCAGCAGTGACCGACAGGGCCAGGGGAACACTGAAGCTTTCTTT.

This chain joins TRBV14 and TRBJ1-2; D is unresolved. From germline, CDR1 is SGHDN and CDR2 FVKESK. This CDR3 contains 13 residues. Deletions cut 1 base from V and 8 bases from J, with 11 bases between. The CDR3 is CASSQGGMWGYTF. CDR3 sequence (DNA): TGTGCCAGCAGCCAAGGGGGAATGTGGGGCTACACCTTC.

Ten or more counts support this clonotype. The chain links TRBV29-1 to TRBJ1-2; the D is unclear. Trimming pared 4 bases from V and 7 bases from J, leaving 13 bases between. In germline, CDR1 is SQVTM, CDR2 ANQGSEA. The CDR3 covers 12 residues. The CDR3 region is CSVAGFGVGYTF. The CDR3 DNA sequence: TGCAGCGTTGCCGGGTTTGGAGTTGGCTACACCTTC.

In its sample, this clonotype was seen many times. The rearrangement joins TRBV7-2 to TRBJ1-1, with a weak D call TRBD1 (5 bases). Germline CDR1 SGHTA, CDR2 FQGNSA. CDR3 length equals 13 residues. Deletions cut 2 bases from V and 5 bases from J, with 9 bases between. CDR3 region: CASSLSGITEAFF. As DNA, the CDR3 is TGTGCCAGCAGCTTATCAGGGATTACTGAAGCTTTCTTT.

This clonotype appeared a few times. The chain has TRBV19 and TRBJ2-7, with 9 positions matching TRBD1. Trimming took 6 bases from V and 7 from J; bases not matched to a gene: 13. CDR1 and CDR2 (germline): LNHDA, SQIVND (reference sequence). The CDR3 is 15 residues long. This CDR3 is CASSLAGTGTGEQYF. The CDR3 region has the DNA TGTGCCAGTAGCCTCGCCGGGACAGGGACGGGGGAGCAGTACTTC.

The table lists this clonotype with many counts. The chain combines TRBV29-1 with TRBJ1-2; D is unresolved. The V gene's germline CDR1 is SQVTM and CDR2 ANQGSEA. Trimming left V 2 bases short and J 10 bases short, with 14 bases between. CDR3 length equals 12 residues. This CDR3 reads CSVELVLHSYTF. DNA for the CDR3: TGCAGCGTTGAACTAGTCCTCCATTCCTACACCTTC.

The J gene is TRBJ1-1, the V gene TRBV12-3 or TRBV12-4; TRBD1 matches at 7 bases. V shed 6 bases, J shed 1 base, and the junction held 8 bases outside the gene matches. The CDR3 sequence is 15 residues long. CDR3 DNA sequence: TGTGCCAGCAGGAGAGCCGGGACAGAGAACACTGAAGCTTTCTTT. Its protein is CASRRAGTENTEAFF.

The chain joins TRBV4-1 to TRBJ1-6; 7 bases align to TRBD1. CDR3 length: 19 amino acids. V lost 1 base and J lost 8; bases outside the gene matches: 17. CDR1 is MGHRA, CDR2 YSYEKL, per germline. The DNA of the CDR3 is TGCGCCAGCAGCCAAGCCCTGGCAACACTCTCAGGGGGTGATTCACCCCTCCACTTT. It encodes CASSQALATLSGGDSPLHF.

V usage is TRBV11-1 and J usage is TRBJ1-2; D remains unclear. This CDR3 spans 16 amino acids. The V gene lost 5 bases and the J gene lost 7 bases, with 23 bases spanning the gap. Per germline, CDR1 SGHAT and CDR2 FQDESV (reference sequence). CDR3 loop: CASSPRPSVRAIGYTF. The CDR3 DNA reads TGTGCCAGCAGCCCCCGGCCCAGCGTGAGGGCTATTGGCTACACCTTC.

This clonotype was recorded at least ten times. This chain joins TRBV7-6 and TRBJ2-5; D is possibly TRBD1 or TRBD2 (5 bases each). Germline CDR1 SGHVS, CDR2 FNYEAQ. This CDR3 comprises 12 residues. V was clipped by 3 bases and J by 7 bases, with 9 bases between them. DNA of the CDR3: TGTGCCAGCAGCTTGTGGGACGTGACCCAGTACTTC. It specifies CASSLWDVTQYF.

This clonotype was picked up many times. The V call is TRBV7-2, the J call TRBJ1-2; the D is unclear. This CDR3 comprises 13 residues. Trimming took 5 bases from V and 6 from J, leaving 13 bases between them. Germline CDR1 reads SGHTA; CDR2 reads FQGNSA. This CDR3 reads CASSVYVADGYTF. The CDR3 DNA is TGTGCCAGCAGCGTTTACGTAGCCGATGGCTACACCTTC.

This clonotype has a count of ten or more. The chain has TRBV20-1 and TRBJ2-7, with a weak D call TRBD2 (5 bases). The CDR3 length is 13 residues. Trimming shortened V by 0 bases and J by 4 bases, and 10 bases separated the two germline ends. Germline V gene lookup returns CDR1 DFQATT and CDR2 SNEGSKA (reference sequence). CDR3 in DNA: TGCAGTGCTAGAGATGGAGGAGGATACGAGCAGTACTTC. Its protein product is CSARDGGGYEQYF.

The rearrangement joins TRBV6-4 to TRBJ1-1; 12 bases map to TRBD1. CDR3 length: 21 residues. With 8 bases clipped from V and 5 bases from J, the junction kept 27 bases outside the gene matches. CDR1 is MRHNA, CDR2 SNTAGT, per germline. CDR3 bases: TGTGCCAGCGGGGGAGGGGGACAGGGGGCTTTGGGCGGACGAACGAAGACTGAAGCTTTCTTT. Amino acid sequence: CASGGGGQGALGGRTKTEAFF.